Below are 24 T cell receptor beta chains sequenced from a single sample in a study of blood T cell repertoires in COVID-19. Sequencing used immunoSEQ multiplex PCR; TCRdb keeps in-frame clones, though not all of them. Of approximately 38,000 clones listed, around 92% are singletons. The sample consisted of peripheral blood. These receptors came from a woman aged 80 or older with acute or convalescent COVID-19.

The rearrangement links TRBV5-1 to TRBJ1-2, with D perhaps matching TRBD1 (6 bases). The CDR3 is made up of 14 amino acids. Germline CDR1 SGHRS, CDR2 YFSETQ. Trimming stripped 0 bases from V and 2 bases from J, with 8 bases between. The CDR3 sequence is CASSLEQGNYGYTF. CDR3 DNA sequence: TGCGCCAGCAGCTTGGAACAGGGAAACTATGGCTACACCTTC. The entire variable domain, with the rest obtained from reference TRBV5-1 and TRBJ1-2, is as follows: KAGVTQTPRYLIKTRGQQVTLSCSPISGHRSVSWYQQTPGQGLQFLFEYFSETQRNKGNFPGRFSGRQFSNSRSEMNVSTLELGDSALYLCASSLEQGNYGYTFGSGTRLTVV.

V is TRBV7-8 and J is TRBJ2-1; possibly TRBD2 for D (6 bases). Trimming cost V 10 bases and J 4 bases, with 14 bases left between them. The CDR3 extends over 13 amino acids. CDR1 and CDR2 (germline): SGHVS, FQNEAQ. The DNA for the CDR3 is TGTGCCACTGTATGGGGGGTTTACAATGAGCAGTTCTTC. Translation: CATVWGVYNEQFF.

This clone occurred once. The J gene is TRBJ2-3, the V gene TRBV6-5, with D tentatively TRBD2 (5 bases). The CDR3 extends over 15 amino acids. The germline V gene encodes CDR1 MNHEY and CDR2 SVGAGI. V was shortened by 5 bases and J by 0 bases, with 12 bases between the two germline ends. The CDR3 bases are TGTGCCAGCAGTACTAGTTTGGATAGCACAGATACGCAGTATTTT. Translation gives CASSTSLDSTDTQYF.

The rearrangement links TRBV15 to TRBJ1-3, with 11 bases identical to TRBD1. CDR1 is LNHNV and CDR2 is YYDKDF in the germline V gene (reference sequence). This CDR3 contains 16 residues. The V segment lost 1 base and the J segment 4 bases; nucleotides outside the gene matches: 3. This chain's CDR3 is CATSRAGTGGGNTIYF. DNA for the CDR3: TGTGCCACCAGCAGAGCTGGGACAGGGGGAGGAAACACCATATATTTT. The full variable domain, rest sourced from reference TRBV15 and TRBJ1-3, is DAMVIQNPRYQVTQFGKPVTLSCSQTLNHNVMYWYQQKSSQAPKLLFHYYDKDFNNEADTPDNFQSRRPNTSFCFLDIRSPGLGDTAMYLCATSRAGTGGGNTIYFGEGSWLTVV.

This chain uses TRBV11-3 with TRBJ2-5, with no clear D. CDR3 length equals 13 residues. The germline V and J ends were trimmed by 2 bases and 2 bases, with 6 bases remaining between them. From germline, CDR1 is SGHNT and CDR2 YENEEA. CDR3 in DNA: TGTGCCAGCAGCTTAACACAACAAGAGACCCAGTACTTC. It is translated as CASSLTQQETQYF.

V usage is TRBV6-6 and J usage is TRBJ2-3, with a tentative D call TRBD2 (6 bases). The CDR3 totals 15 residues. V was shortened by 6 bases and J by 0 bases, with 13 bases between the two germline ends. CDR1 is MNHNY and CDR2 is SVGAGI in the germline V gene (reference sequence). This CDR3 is CASSPHLASTDTQYF. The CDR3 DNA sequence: TGTGCCAGCAGCCCCCACCTAGCGAGCACAGATACGCAGTATTTT.

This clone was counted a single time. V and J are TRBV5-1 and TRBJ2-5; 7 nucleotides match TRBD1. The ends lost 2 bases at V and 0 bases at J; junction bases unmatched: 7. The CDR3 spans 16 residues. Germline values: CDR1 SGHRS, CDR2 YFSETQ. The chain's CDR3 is CASSFYPDRDQETQYF. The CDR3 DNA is TGCGCCAGCAGCTTCTACCCCGACAGGGACCAAGAGACCCAGTACTTC. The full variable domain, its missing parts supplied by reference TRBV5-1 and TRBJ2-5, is KAGVTQTPRYLIKTRGQQVTLSCSPISGHRSVSWYQQTPGQGLQFLFEYFSETQRNKGNFPGRFSGRQFSNSRSEMNVSTLELGDSALYLCASSFYPDRDQETQYFGPGTRLLVL.

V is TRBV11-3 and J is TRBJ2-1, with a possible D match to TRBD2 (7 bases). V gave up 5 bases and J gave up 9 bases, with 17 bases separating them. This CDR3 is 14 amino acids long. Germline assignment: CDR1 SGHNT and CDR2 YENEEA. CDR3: CASSQGRATGEQFF. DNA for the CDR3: TGTGCCAGCAGCCAAGGGAGGGCGACAGGTGAGCAGTTCTTC.

The DNA for the CDR3 is TGTGCCAGCAGTTCGGCGGGGGCGACCTACAATGAGCAGTTCTTC. Its protein is CASSSAGATYNEQFF. The chain couples TRBV6-5 to TRBJ2-1; D possibly corresponds to TRBD2 (7 bases). Germline CDR1 and CDR2: MNHEY and SVGAGI. Trimming pared 4 bases from V and 2 bases from J, leaving 12 bases between. The CDR3 consists of 15 residues.

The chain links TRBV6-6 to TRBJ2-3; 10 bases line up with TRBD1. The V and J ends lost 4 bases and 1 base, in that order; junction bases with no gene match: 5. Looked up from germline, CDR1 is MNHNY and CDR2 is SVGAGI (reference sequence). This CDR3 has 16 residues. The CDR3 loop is CASSLTGTGGTDTQYF. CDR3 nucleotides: TGTGCCAGCAGTTTAACCGGGACAGGGGGCACAGATACGCAGTATTTT.

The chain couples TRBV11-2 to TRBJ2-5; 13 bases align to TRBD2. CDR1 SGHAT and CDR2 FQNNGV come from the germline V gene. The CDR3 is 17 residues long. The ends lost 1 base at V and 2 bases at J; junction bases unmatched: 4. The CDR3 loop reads CASSLGTSGGPQETQYF. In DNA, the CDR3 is TGTGCCAGCAGCTTAGGGACTAGCGGGGGCCCTCAAGAGACCCAGTACTTC.

CDR3 coding DNA: TGTGCCAGCAGCAGGCGGACAGGGGGAGAAGCTTTCTTT. Amino acids: CASSRRTGGEAFF. The chain recombines TRBV11-2 with TRBJ1-1, with TRBD1 matching 10 bases. Per germline, CDR1 SGHAT and CDR2 FQNNGV. This CDR3 is 13 amino acids long. Trimming removed 5 bases from V and 8 bases from J; junction bases left unmatched: 5.

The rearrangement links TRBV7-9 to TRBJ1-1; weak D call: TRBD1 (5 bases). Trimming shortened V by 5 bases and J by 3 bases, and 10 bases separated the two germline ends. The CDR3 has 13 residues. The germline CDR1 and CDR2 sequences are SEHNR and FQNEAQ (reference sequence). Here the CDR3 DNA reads TGTGCCAGCAGCGCCCAGGGCGACACTGAAGCTTTCTTT. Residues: CASSAQGDTEAFF.

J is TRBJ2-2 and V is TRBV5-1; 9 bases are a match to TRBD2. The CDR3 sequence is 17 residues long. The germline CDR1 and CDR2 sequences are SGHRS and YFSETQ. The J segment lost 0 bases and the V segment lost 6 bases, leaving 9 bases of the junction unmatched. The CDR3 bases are TGCGCCAGCAAGAAGGAGAGCGGGGGGTCGAACACCGGGGAGCTGTTTTTT. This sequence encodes CASKKESGGSNTGELFF.

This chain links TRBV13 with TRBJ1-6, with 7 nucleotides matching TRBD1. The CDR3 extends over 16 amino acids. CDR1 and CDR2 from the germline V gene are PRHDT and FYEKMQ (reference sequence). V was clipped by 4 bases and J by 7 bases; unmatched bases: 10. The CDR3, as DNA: TGTGCCAGCAGCTCCCGGACAGGTTATACAAATTCACCCCTCCACTTT. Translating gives CASSSRTGYTNSPLHF.

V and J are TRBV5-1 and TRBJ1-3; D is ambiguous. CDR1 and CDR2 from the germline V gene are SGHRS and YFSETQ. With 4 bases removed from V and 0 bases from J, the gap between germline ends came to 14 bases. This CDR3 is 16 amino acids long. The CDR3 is CASSLGILGSGNTIYF. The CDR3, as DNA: TGCGCCAGCAGCCTTGGTATTCTCGGCTCTGGAAACACCATATATTTT. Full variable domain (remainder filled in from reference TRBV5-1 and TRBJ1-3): KAGVTQTPRYLIKTRGQQVTLSCSPISGHRSVSWYQQTPGQGLQFLFEYFSETQRNKGNFPGRFSGRQFSNSRSEMNVSTLELGDSALYLCASSLGILGSGNTIYFGEGSWLTVV.

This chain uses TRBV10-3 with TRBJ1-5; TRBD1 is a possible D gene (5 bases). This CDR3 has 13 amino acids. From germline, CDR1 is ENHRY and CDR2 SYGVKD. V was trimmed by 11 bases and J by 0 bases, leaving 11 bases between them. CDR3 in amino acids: CAAAGHSNQPQHF. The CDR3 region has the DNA TGTGCCGCGGCGGGGCATAGCAATCAGCCCCAGCATTTT.

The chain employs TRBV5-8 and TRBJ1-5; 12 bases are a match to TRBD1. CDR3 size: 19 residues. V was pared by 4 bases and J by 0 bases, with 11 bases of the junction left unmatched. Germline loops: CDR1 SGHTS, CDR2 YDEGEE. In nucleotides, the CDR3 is TGTGCCAGCAGCCGCGCCCGGGACAGGGGGCATTATAGCAATCAGCCCCAGCATTTT. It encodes CASSRARDRGHYSNQPQHF. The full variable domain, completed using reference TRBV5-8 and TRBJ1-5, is EAGVTQSPTHLIKTRGQQATLRCSPISGHTSVYWYQQALGLGLQFLLWYDEGEERNRGNFPPRFSGRQFPNYSSELNVNALELEDSALYLCASSRARDRGHYSNQPQHFGDGTRLSIL.

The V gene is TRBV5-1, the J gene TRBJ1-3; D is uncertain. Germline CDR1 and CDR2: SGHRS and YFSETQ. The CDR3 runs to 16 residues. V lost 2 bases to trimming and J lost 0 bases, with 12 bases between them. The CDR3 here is CASSFAGLSSGNTIYF. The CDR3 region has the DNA TGCGCCAGCAGCTTCGCGGGTCTAAGCTCTGGAAACACCATATATTTT.

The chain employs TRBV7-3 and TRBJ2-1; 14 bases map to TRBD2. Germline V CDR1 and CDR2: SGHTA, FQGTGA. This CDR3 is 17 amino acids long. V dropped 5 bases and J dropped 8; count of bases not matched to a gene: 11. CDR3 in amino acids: CASSRSHPGLAGDEQFF. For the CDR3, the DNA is TGTGCCAGCAGCCGATCCCACCCGGGACTAGCGGGGGATGAGCAGTTCTTC.

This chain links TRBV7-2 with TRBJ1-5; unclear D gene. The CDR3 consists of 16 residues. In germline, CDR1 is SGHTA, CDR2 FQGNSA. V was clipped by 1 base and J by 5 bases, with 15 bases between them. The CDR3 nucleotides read TGTGCCAGCAGCTTAGTCGGAGGGTCGGTTTATCAGCCCCAGCATTTT. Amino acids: CASSLVGGSVYQPQHF.

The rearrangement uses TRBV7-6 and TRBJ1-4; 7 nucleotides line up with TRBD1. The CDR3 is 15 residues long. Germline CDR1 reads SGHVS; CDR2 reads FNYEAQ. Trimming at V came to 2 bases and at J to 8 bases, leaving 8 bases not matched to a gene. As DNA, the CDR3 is TGTGCCAGCAGCTTAACCACAGGGGTAGACGAAAAACTGTTTTTT. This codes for CASSLTTGVDEKLFF.

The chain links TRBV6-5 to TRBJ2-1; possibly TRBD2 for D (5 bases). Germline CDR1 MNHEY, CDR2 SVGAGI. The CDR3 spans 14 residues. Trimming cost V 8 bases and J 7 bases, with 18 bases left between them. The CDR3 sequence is CASSTQAKRNEQFF. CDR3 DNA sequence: TGTGCCAGCTCTACGCAGGCCAAGCGGAATGAGCAGTTCTTC.

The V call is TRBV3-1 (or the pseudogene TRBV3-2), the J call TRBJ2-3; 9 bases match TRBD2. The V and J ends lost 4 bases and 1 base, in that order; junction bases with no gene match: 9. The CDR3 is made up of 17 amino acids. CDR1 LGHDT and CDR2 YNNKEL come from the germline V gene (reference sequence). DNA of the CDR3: TGTGCCAGCAGCCTCCGTAGCGGGGGAACCGGCACAGATACGCAGTATTTT. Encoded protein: CASSLRSGGTGTDTQYF.